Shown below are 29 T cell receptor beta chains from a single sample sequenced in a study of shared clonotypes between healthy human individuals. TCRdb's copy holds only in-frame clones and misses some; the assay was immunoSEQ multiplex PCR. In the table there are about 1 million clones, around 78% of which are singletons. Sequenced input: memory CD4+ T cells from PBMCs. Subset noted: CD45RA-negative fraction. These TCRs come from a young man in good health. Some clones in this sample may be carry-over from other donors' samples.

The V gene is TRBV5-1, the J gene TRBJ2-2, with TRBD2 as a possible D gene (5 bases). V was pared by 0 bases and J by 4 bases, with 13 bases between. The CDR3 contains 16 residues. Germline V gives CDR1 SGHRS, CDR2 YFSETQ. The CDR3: CASSLAALATTGELFF. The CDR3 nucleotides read TGCGCCAGCAGCTTGGCGGCCTTAGCGACCACCGGGGAGCTGTTTTTT. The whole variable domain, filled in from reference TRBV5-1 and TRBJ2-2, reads KAGVTQTPRYLIKTRGQQVTLSCSPISGHRSVSWYQQTPGQGLQFLFEYFSETQRNKGNFPGRFSGRQFSNSRSEMNVSTLELGDSALYLCASSLAALATTGELFFGEGSRLTVL.

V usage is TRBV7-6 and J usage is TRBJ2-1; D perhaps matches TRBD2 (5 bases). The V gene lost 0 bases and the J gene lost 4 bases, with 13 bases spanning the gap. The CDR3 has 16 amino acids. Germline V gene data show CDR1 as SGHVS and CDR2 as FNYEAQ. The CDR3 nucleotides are TGTGCCAGCAGCTTAGCTGTTAGCGCCATATACAATGAGCAGTTCTTC. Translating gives CASSLAVSAIYNEQFF.

This CDR3 is CASSQSTAGVYGYTF. The CDR3 nucleotides read TGTGCCAGCAGCCAATCCACGGCAGGAGTCTATGGCTACACCTTC. The chain carries TRBV16 and TRBJ1-2, with D unclear. Per the germline V gene, CDR1 is KGHSY and CDR2 is FQNENV. The CDR3 is 15 residues long. V gave up 0 bases and J gave up 4 bases, with 12 bases separating them.

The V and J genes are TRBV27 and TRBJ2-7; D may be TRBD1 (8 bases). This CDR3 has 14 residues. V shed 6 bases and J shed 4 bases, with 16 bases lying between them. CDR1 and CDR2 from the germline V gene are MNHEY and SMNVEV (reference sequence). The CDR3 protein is CASRHRGGGYEQYF. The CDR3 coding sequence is TGTGCCAGCAGACACAGGGGGGGAGGATACGAGCAGTACTTC.

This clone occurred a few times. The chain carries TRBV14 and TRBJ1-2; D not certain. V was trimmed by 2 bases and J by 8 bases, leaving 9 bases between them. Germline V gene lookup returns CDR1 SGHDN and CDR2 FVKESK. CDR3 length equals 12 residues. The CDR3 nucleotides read TGTGCCAGCAGCCAAACGGGCTGGGGCTACACCTTC. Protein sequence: CASSQTGWGYTF.

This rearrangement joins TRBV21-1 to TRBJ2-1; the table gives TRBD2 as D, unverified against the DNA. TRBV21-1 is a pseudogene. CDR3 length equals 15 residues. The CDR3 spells CASRKRGRYNNEQFF. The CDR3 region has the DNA TGTGCCAGCAGGAAGCGGGGGAGGTATAACAATGAGCAGTTCTTC.

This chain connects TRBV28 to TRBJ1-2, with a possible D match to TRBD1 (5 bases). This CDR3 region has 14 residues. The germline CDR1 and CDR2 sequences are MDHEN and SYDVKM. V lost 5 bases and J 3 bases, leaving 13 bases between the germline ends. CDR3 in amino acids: CASSGAGRDYGYTF. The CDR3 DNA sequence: TGTGCCAGCAGTGGGGCAGGGAGGGACTATGGCTACACCTTC.

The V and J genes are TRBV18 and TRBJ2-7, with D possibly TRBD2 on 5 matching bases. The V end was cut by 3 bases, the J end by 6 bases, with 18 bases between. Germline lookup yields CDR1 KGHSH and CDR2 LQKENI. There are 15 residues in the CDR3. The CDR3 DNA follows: TGTGCCAGCTCACCCAAGGACTCGACGGCCTCCGAGCAGTACTTC. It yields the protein CASSPKDSTASEQYF.

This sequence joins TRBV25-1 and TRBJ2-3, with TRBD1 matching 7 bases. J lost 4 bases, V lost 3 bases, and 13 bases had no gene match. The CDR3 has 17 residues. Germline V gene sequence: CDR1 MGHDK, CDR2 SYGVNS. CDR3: CASSDPRQGTWSDTQYF. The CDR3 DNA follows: TGTGCCAGCAGTGACCCACGACAGGGTACGTGGTCAGATACGCAGTATTTT. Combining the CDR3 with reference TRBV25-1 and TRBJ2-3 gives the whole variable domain EADIYQTPRYLVIGTGKKITLECSQTMGHDKMYWYQQDPGMELHLIHYSYGVNSTEKGDLSSESTVSRIRTEHFPLTLESARPSHTSQYLCASSDPRQGTWSDTQYFGPGTRLTVL.

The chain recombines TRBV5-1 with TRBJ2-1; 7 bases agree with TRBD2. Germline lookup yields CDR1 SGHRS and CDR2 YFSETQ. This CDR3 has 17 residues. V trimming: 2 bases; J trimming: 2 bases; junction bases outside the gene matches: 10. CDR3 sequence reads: CASSFGGGPVTYNEQFF. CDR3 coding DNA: TGCGCCAGCAGCTTTGGGGGAGGGCCCGTTACCTACAATGAGCAGTTCTTC.

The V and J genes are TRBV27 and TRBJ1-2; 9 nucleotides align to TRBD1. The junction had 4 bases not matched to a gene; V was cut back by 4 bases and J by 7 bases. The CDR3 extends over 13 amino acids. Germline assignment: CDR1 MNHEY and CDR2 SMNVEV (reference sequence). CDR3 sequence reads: CASSWGQGGGYTF. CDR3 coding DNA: TGTGCCAGCAGTTGGGGACAGGGTGGTGGCTACACCTTC.

The DNA of the CDR3 is TGTGCCAGCAGCTCAGTAGCGGGAGAGTCCTACAATGAGCAGTTCTTC. Translation gives CASSSVAGESYNEQFF. This chain joins TRBV5-6 and TRBJ2-1, with TRBD2 matching 9 bases. The CDR3 is 16 amino acids. V gave up 3 bases and J gave up 1 base; unmatched junction bases: 5. Germline V gives CDR1 SGHDT, CDR2 YYEEEE.

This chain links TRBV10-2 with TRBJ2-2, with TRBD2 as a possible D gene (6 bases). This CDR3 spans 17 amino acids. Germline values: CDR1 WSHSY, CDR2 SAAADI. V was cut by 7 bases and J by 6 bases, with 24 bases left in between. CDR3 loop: CASIIGGLRATSGELFF. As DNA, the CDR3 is TGCGCCAGCATTATTGGGGGGTTGAGGGCAACATCCGGGGAGCTGTTTTTT.

The CDR3 nucleotides read TGCGCCAGCAGCCAAGGTGTCGGGCGAAGGGGCAACTATGGCTACACCTTC. This translates into CASSQGVGRRGNYGYTF. The chain links TRBV4-3 to TRBJ1-2, with D possibly matching TRBD1 (5 bases). Trimming shortened V by 1 base and J by 2 bases, and 17 bases separated the two germline ends. This CDR3 is 17 amino acids long. CDR1 LGHNA and CDR2 YSLEER come from the germline V gene.

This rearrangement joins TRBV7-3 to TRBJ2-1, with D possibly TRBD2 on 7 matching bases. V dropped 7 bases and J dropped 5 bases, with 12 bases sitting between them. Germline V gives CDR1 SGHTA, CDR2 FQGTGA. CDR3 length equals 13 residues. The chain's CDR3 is CASTLGGHNEQFF. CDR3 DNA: TGTGCCAGCACCCTCGGGGGGCACAATGAGCAGTTCTTC.

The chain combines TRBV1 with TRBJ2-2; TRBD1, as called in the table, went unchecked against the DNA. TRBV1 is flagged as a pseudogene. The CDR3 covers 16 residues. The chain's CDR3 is CTSSQDRGAGGRELFF. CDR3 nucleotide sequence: TGCACCAGCAGCCAAGATAGAGGGGCAGGGGGCCGGGAGCTGTTTTTT.

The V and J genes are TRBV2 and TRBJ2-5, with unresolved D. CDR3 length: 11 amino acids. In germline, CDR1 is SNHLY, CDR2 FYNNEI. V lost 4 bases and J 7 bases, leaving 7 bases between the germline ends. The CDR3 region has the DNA TGTGCCAGCAGTGTCCTAGGGACCCAGTACTTC. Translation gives CASSVLGTQYF.

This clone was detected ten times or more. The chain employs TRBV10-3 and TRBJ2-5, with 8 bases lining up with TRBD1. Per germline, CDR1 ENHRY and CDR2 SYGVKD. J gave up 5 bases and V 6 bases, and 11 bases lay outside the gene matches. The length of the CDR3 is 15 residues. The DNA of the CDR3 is TGTGCCATCAGAGACGACAGGGGACCCGGCGAGACCCAGTACTTC. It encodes CAIRDDRGPGETQYF.

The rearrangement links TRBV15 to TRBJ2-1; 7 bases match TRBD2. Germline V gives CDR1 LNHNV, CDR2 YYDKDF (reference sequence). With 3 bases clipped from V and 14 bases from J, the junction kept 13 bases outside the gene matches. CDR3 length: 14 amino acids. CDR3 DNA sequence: TGTGCCACCAGCAGGGCTAGCGGCGGAGATCGTGAGTTCTTC. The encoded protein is CATSRASGGDREFF.

The CDR3 nucleotides are TGTGCCAGCAGGATGACAGGGTCTGCGGGAAACACCATATATTTT. This translates into CASRMTGSAGNTIYF. J is TRBJ1-3 and V is TRBV6-5; 7 bases fit TRBD1. This CDR3 is 15 amino acids long. J was trimmed by 4 bases and V by 6 bases; bases with no gene match: 9. Germline lookup yields CDR1 MNHEY and CDR2 SVGAGI.

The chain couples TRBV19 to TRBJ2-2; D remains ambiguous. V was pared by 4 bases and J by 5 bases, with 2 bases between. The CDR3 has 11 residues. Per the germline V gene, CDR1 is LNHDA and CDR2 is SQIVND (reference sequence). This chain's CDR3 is CASSTTGELFF. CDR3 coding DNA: TGTGCCAGTAGTACAACCGGGGAGCTGTTTTTT.

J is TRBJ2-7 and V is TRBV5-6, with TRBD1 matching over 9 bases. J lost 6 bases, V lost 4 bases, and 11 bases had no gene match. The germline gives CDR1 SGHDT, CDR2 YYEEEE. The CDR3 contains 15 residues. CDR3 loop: CASSGPGQGTGEQYF. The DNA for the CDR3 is TGTGCCAGCAGCGGGCCGGGACAGGGTACCGGCGAGCAGTACTTC.

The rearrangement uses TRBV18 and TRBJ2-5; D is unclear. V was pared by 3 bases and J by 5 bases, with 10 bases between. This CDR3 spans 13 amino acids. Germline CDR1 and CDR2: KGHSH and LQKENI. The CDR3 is CASSPPARETQYF. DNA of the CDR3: TGTGCCAGCTCACCCCCCGCCAGGGAGACCCAGTACTTC.

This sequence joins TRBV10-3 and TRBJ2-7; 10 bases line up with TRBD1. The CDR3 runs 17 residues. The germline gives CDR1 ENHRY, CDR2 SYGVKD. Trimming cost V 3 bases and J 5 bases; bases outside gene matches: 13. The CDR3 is CAISDPGGGTGEHEQYF. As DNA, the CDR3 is TGTGCCATCAGTGATCCGGGAGGTGGGACAGGGGAACACGAGCAGTACTTC.

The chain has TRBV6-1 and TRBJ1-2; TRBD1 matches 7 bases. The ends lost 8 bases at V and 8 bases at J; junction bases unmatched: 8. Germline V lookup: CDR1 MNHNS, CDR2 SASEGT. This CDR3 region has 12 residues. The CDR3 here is CASSDRVEGYTF. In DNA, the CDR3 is TGTGCCAGCTCCGACAGGGTAGAAGGCTACACCTTC.

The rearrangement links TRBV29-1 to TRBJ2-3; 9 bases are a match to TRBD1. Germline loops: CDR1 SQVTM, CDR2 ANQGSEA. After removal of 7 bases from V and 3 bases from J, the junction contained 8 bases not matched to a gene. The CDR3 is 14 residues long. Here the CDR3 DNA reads TGCAGCGCCCCCGGGACAGGGTCGACAGATACGCAGTATTTT. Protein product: CSAPGTGSTDTQYF.

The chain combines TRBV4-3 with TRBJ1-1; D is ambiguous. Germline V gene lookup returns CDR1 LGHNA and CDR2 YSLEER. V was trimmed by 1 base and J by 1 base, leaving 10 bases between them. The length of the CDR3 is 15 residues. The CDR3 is CASSQAISGNTEAFF. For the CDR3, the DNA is TGCGCCAGCAGCCAAGCCATATCGGGGAACACTGAAGCTTTCTTT.

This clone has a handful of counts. CDR3 in amino acids: CASRLQNTEAFF. For the CDR3, the DNA is TGTGCCAGCAGGTTACAGAACACTGAAGCTTTCTTT. The chain carries TRBV7-9 and TRBJ1-1; D is uncertain. V was shortened by 6 bases and J by 1 base, with 6 bases between the two germline ends. The CDR3 contains 12 residues. In germline, CDR1 is SEHNR, CDR2 FQNEAQ (reference sequence).

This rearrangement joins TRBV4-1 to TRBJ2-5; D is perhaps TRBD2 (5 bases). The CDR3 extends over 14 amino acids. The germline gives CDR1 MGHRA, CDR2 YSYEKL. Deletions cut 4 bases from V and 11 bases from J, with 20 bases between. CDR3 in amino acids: CASSPQIGSEEQYF. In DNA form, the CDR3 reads TGCGCCAGCAGCCCTCAGATTGGGTCGGAGGAGCAGTACTTC.